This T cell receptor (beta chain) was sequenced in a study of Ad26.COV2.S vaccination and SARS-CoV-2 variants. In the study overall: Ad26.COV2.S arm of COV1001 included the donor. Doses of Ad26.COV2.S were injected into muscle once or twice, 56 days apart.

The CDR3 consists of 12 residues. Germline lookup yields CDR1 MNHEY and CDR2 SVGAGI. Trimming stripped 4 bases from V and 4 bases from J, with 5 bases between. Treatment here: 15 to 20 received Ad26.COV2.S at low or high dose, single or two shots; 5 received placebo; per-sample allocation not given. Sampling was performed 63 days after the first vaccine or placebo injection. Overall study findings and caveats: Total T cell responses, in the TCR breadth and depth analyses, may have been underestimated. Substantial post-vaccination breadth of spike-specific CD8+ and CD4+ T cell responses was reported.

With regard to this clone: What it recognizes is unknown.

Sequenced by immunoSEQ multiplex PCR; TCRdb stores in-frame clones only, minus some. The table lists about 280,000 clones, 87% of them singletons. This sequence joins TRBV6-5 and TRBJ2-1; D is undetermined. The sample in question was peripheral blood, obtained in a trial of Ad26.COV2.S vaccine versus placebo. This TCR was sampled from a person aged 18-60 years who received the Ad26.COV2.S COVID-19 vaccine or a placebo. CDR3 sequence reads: CASSSEYNEQFF. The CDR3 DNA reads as TGTGCCAGCAGTTCAGAGTACAATGAGCAGTTCTTC.